The TCR beta chain described here comes from a study of lung T cells in sarcoidosis with Löfgren's syndrome. V dropped 0 bases and J dropped 8 bases, with 14 bases sitting between them. The CDR3 has 15 residues. Germline CDR1 LGHDT, CDR2 YNNKEL (reference sequence). TCRdb reprocessed the reads via MiXCR and lists one record per CDR3 protein. The table includes some 1,100 distinct CDR3 sequences, 25% to 35% detected once. Findings of the study overall: In alpha-beta pairs, TRAV12-1 favored TRBV2, and their CDR3s were homologous. Shared TRAV12-1 and TRBV2 CDR3 motifs across Löfgren's syndrome patients reportedly suggested public CD4+ TCRs.

This clonotype showed up many times. Its antigen is still unknown. The material sequenced was CD4+ T cells from PBMCs. The TCR comes from a human donor with sarcoidosis (Löfgren's syndrome or another form), or a control subject (not recorded which). The V and J genes are TRBV3-1 and TRBJ2-1; D possibly corresponds to TRBD1 (6 bases). CDR3 region: CASSQDLGGGDEQFF. The CDR3 DNA sequence: TGTGCCAGCAGCCAAGATCTTGGGGGCGGCGATGAGCAGTTCTTC.